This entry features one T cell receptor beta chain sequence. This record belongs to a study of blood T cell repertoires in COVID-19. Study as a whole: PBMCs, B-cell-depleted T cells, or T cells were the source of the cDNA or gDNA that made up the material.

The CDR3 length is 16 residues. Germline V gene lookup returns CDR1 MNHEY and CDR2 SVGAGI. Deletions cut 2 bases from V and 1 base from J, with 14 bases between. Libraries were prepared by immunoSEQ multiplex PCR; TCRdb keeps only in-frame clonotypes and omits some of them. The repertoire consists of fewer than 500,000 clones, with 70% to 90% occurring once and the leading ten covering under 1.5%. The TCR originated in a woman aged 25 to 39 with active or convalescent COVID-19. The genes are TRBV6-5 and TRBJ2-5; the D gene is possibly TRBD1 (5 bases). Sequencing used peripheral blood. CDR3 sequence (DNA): TGTGCCAGCAGTTACGGAGCAGGGAAGATCCAAGAGACCCAGTACTTC. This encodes CASSYGAGKIQETQYF.